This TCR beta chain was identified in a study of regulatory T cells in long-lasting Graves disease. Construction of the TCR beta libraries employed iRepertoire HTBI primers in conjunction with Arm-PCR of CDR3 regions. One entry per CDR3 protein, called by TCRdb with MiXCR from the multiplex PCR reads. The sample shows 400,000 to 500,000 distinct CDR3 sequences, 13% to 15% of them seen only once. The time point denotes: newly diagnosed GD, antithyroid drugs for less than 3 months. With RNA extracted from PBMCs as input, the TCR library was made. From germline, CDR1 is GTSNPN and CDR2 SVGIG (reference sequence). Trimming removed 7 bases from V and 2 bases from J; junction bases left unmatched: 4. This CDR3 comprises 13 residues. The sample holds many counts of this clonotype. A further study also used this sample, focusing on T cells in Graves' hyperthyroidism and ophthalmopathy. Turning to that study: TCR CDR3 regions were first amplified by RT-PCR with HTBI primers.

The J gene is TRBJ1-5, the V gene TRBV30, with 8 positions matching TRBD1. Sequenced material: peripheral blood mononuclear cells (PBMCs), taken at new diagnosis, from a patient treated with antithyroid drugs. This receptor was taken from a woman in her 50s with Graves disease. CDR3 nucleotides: TGTGCCTCCGGACAGGGTCGCAATCAGCCCCAGCATTTT. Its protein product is CASGQGRNQPQHF.